The 19 T cell receptor beta chains presented below share a single source sample, sequenced in a study of Graves' ophthalmopathy and Graves' hyperthyroidism. Amplified TCR beta CDR3 regions were obtained using RNA transcripts as template. First-round RT-PCR relied on HTBI primers, and a second-round multiplex PCR came next. TCRdb re-derived calls from the multiplex PCR reads in MiXCR, one entry per CDR3 protein. This table holds under 350,000 distinct CDR3 sequences, about a sixth found once. Sequenced input: peripheral blood. The receptors shown here come from an adult man with Graves' ophthalmopathy.

The chain couples TRBV6-5 to TRBJ1-1; 7 nucleotides match TRBD1. The V gene's germline CDR1 is MNHEY and CDR2 SVGAGI. Trimming took 6 bases from V and 1 from J; bases not matched to a gene: 8. This CDR3 spans 15 amino acids. The chain's CDR3 is CASSLMGQKNTEAFF. As DNA, the CDR3 is TGTGCCAGCAGCTTAATGGGACAGAAGAACACTGAAGCTTTCTTT.

The sample holds many counts of this clonotype. The rearrangement uses TRBV7-2 and TRBJ2-3; 7 bases align to TRBD2. The CDR3 extends over 14 amino acids. Looked up from germline, CDR1 is SGHTA and CDR2 is FQGNSA. Trimming removed 5 bases from V and 6 bases from J; junction bases left unmatched: 8. This chain's CDR3 is CASSLGGGEDTQYF. The DNA of the CDR3 is TGTGCCAGCAGCCTCGGCGGGGGAGAGGATACGCAGTATTTT.

This clonotype has at least ten counts. V and J are TRBV11-1 and TRBJ2-7; D is undetermined. This CDR3 spans 14 amino acids. The V gene's germline CDR1 is SGHAT and CDR2 FQDESV (reference sequence). V was trimmed by 5 bases and J by 1 base, leaving 12 bases between them. Here the CDR3 reads CASSIQQGSYEQYF. Here the CDR3 DNA reads TGTGCCAGCAGCATACAACAAGGTTCCTACGAGCAGTACTTC.

This clonotype was recorded at least ten times. DNA for the CDR3: TGTGCCATAAGTCCGGGACAGGGAACCACCCGAGGCGGCTACACCTTC. Translation gives CAISPGQGTTRGGYTF. The rearrangement uses TRBV6-2 or TRBV6-3 and TRBJ1-2, with TRBD1 matching 9 bases. The CDR3 length is 16 residues. Losses at the gene ends were 10 bases for V and 8 bases for J; bases not matched to a gene: 20. Germline V lookup: CDR1 MNHEY, CDR2 SVGEGT.

The chain links TRBV11-2 to TRBJ2-7; 9 positions match TRBD2. This CDR3 is 14 amino acids long. The germline V gene encodes CDR1 SGHAT and CDR2 FQNNGV. J was trimmed by 7 bases and V by 1 base; bases with no gene match: 5. CDR3 residues: CASSLVASGTEQYF. The CDR3 DNA reads TGTGCCAGCAGCTTAGTGGCTAGCGGGACTGAGCAGTACTTC.

This clonotype was detected many times. The chain is built from TRBV7-3 and TRBJ2-5; 9 bases fit TRBD2. From germline, CDR1 is SGHTA and CDR2 FQGTGA. With 5 bases clipped from V and 5 bases from J, the junction kept 9 bases outside the gene matches. The CDR3 has 15 residues. CDR3: CASSPTGTSWETQYF. The CDR3 DNA reads TGTGCCAGCAGCCCTACCGGGACTAGCTGGGAGACCCAGTACTTC.

This chain links TRBV28 with TRBJ2-7, with D maybe TRBD2 (6 bases). The V end was cut by 5 bases, the J end by 4 bases, with 18 bases between. Per germline, CDR1 MDHEN and CDR2 SYDVKM. The CDR3 is 15 residues long. The CDR3 region has the DNA TGTGCCAGCAGTCGGGACTCCCCGACCTGGTACGAGCAGTACTTC. The encoded protein is CASSRDSPTWYEQYF.

This chain joins TRBV6-4 and TRBJ2-7; D gene ambiguous. V was shortened by 3 bases and J by 3 bases, with 12 bases between the two germline ends. CDR1 and CDR2 from the germline V gene are MRHNA and SNTAGT. There are 14 residues in the CDR3. CDR3 nucleotides: TGTGCCAGCAGTGATACGGCAGGAAGCTACGAGCAGTACTTC. Its protein product is CASSDTAGSYEQYF.

This clonotype was seen at least ten times. The chain combines TRBV11-2 with TRBJ1-2, with a weak D call TRBD1 (6 bases). Germline lookup yields CDR1 SGHAT and CDR2 FQNNGV. The CDR3 has 15 amino acids. Trimming pared 4 bases from V and 8 bases from J, leaving 20 bases between. CDR3 protein: CASSSAVTGEMGYTF. The CDR3 coding sequence is TGTGCCAGCAGCTCTGCAGTGACAGGAGAAATGGGCTACACCTTC.

This clonotype was recorded at least ten times. CDR3 in DNA: TGTGCCAGCAGCTTAGTGGCTGAAGCTTTCTTT. Protein: CASSLVAEAFF. The chain is built from TRBV7-6 and TRBJ1-1; D ambiguous. The ends were cut back, 1 base at V and 6 bases at J, with 3 bases in the middle. CDR1 is SGHVS, CDR2 FNYEAQ, per germline. The CDR3 is 11 residues long.

This clonotype was recorded many times. The chain is built from TRBV11-2 and TRBJ1-1, with a possible D match to TRBD1 (5 bases). V lost 8 bases, J lost 1 base, and 17 bases lay in between. The CDR3 length is 15 residues. In germline, CDR1 is SGHAT, CDR2 FQNNGV. The CDR3 reads CASREGLSRNTEAFF. CDR3 DNA: TGTGCCAGCCGGGAGGGGTTATCGAGGAACACTGAAGCTTTCTTT.

This clonotype has at least ten counts. CDR3 amino acids: CASSGRAGGEQYF. The CDR3, as DNA: TGTGCCAGCAGTGGAAGAGCGGGGGGGGAGCAGTACTTC. V usage is TRBV6-2 or TRBV6-3 and J usage is TRBJ2-7; TRBD2 matches at 10 bases. The germline V gene encodes CDR1 MNHEY and CDR2 SVGEGT. The length of the CDR3 is 13 residues. J was trimmed by 7 bases and V by 5 bases; bases with no gene match: 5.

This clonotype was picked up a small number of times. The V gene is TRBV28, the J gene TRBJ1-1; a possible D gene is TRBD1 (5 bases). Germline CDR1 is MDHEN and CDR2 is SYDVKM. V was shortened by 6 bases and J by 8 bases, with 22 bases between the two germline ends. This CDR3 is 15 amino acids long. CDR3: CASSPVGEPSEEAFF. In DNA form, the CDR3 reads TGTGCCAGCAGCCCCGTGGGGGAACCTAGCGAGGAAGCTTTCTTT.

This clonotype was found many times. The chain carries TRBV7-2 and TRBJ2-5; D might be TRBD2 (5 bases). The CDR3 has 15 amino acids. Germline values: CDR1 SGHTA, CDR2 FQGNSA. V shed 3 bases and J shed 2 bases, with 13 bases lying between them. The DNA for the CDR3 is TGTGCCAGCAGCTTGTCCCGGGGTAGGCAAGAGACCCAGTACTTC. Its translation: CASSLSRGRQETQYF.

This clonotype occurred many times. The chain joins TRBV11-2 to TRBJ2-7; D gene unclear. CDR1 is SGHAT, CDR2 FQNNGV, per germline. The ends were cut back, 0 bases at V and 2 bases at J, with 14 bases in the middle. There are 16 residues in the CDR3. As DNA, the CDR3 is TGTGCCAGCAGCTTAGAGCCTTTTCCCCTTGCCTACGAGCAGTACTTC. Its translation: CASSLEPFPLAYEQYF.

This clonotype was detected many times. The chain uses TRBV11-1 and TRBJ2-2, with 8 bases fitting TRBD2. The CDR3 has 15 amino acids. The germline CDR1 and CDR2 sequences are SGHAT and FQDESV (reference sequence). V lost 5 bases and J lost 6; bases outside the gene matches: 8. CDR3 sequence: CASSPWTSHAGELFF. CDR3 nucleotide sequence: TGTGCCAGCAGCCCTTGGACTAGCCATGCCGGGGAGCTGTTTTTT.

Many counts were recorded for this clonotype. The genes are TRBV7-2 and TRBJ2-7, with D tentatively TRBD1 (6 bases). Per germline, CDR1 SGHTA and CDR2 FQGNSA. Trimming removed 0 bases from V and 9 bases from J, with 18 bases in between. This CDR3 is built from 15 residues. Here the CDR3 reads CASSLARWGQPRQYF. DNA of the CDR3: TGTGCCAGCAGCTTAGCCCGTTGGGGGCAACCTCGGCAGTACTTC.

This clonotype was detected ten times or more. This sequence joins TRBV29-1 and TRBJ1-1, with D hard to call. Per the germline V gene, CDR1 is SQVTM and CDR2 is ANQGSEA. V was cut by 4 bases and J by 1 base, with 10 bases left in between. The CDR3 covers 13 residues. As DNA, the CDR3 is TGCAGCGTTGGGGTAAACAGGAACACTGAAGCTTTCTTT. As protein: CSVGVNRNTEAFF.

This clonotype was seen at least ten times. The chain couples TRBV6-5 to TRBJ1-5; 9 bases are shared with TRBD1. Per germline, CDR1 MNHEY and CDR2 SVGAGI. With V trimmed by 2 bases and J by 6 bases, 2 bases remained unmatched. CDR3 size: 14 residues. The CDR3, as DNA: TGTGCCAGCAGTTACCGACAGGGGGGTCAGCCCCAGCATTTT. It translates to CASSYRQGGQPQHF.